Listed below are T cell receptor beta chains from one sample, sequenced in a study of cytomegalovirus exposure and HLA in healthy donors. This table comes from immunoSEQ multiplex PCR, and its TCRdb copy is limited to in-frame clones, with some not included. The table includes about 63,000 clones, around 89% detected once. The sequenced sample consisted of PBMCs. These receptor sequences come from a young woman in good health and CMV-seronegative. Each CDR3 is given with its conserved first and last residue. Fields, in order: J gene, D gene, clone size, CDR3 length, V gene, CDR3 protein, CDR3 DNA. D genes are given only for firm matches. The listing skips clone size in some rows; elsewhere it reads once, few, many or a size class.

j_gene: TRBJ2-5; d_gene: -; abundance: -; len: 13; v_gene: TRBV4-1; CDR3aa: CASSQDSSGTQYF; CDR3nt: TGCGCCAGCAGCCAAGATTCGTCGGGGACCCAGTACTTC
j_gene: TRBJ1-1; d_gene: -; abundance: -; len: 13; v_gene: TRBV5-5; CDR3aa: CASSFEGNTEAFF; CDR3nt: TGTGCCAGCAGCTTTGAGGGGAACACTGAAGCTTTCTTT
j_gene: TRBJ2-5; d_gene: -; abundance: -; len: 12; v_gene: TRBV4-2; CDR3aa: CASSQDEETQYF; CDR3nt: TGTGCCAGCAGCCAAGACGAAGAGACCCAGTACTTC
j_gene: TRBJ2-7; d_gene: TRBD1; abundance: -; len: 14; v_gene: TRBV5-1; CDR3aa: CASSGQDPSYEQYF; CDR3nt: TGCGCCAGCAGCGGACAGGACCCCTCCTACGAGCAGTACTTC
j_gene: TRBJ1-4; d_gene: TRBD1; abundance: once; len: 14; v_gene: TRBV6-5; CDR3aa: CASSYRQGNEKLFF; CDR3nt: TGTGCCAGCAGTTATCGACAGGGGAATGAAAAACTGTTTTTT
j_gene: TRBJ1-4; d_gene: -; abundance: -; len: 15; v_gene: TRBV7-6; CDR3aa: CASSYGIGANEKLFF; CDR3nt: TGTGCCAGCAGCTACGGAATCGGGGCTAATGAAAAACTGTTTTTT
j_gene: TRBJ2-7; d_gene: TRBD2; abundance: -; len: 16; v_gene: TRBV5-1; CDR3aa: CASSTGLAGGSYEQYF; CDR3nt: TGCGCCAGCAGCACGGGACTAGCGGGAGGCTCCTACGAGCAGTACTTC
j_gene: TRBJ2-1; d_gene: TRBD1; abundance: -; len: 14; v_gene: TRBV7-2; CDR3aa: CASSPQGATNEQFF; CDR3nt: TGTGCCAGCAGCCCGCAGGGGGCGACGAATGAGCAGTTCTTC
j_gene: TRBJ1-2; d_gene: TRBD1; abundance: -; len: 15; v_gene: TRBV28; CDR3aa: CASSYRDRVKNGYTF; CDR3nt: TGTGCCAGCAGTTACCGGGACAGGGTCAAGAATGGCTACACCTTC
j_gene: TRBJ2-7; d_gene: TRBD2; abundance: -; len: 15; v_gene: TRBV29-1; CDR3aa: CSVEDRTSGAYEQYF; CDR3nt: TGCAGCGTTGAAGATCGGACTAGCGGGGCCTACGAGCAGTACTTC